This entry lists 19 T cell receptor beta chains sequenced from one sample in a study of shared clonotypes between healthy human individuals. Clones were read by immunoSEQ multiplex PCR, and TCRdb kept only the in-frame ones, dropping some. The table includes 800,000 to 1,200,000 clones, about 80% detected once. Material for sequencing was memory CD4+ T cells from PBMCs. Subset here: CD45RA-negative fraction. The source of these receptors is a man aged 18 to 29 in good health. Some clones in this sample may be carry-over from other donors' samples.

Notes on this clone: Other DNA sequences in this specimen translate into the identical CDR3. The chain carries TRBV9 and TRBJ1-2; TRBD1 might be the D (6 bases). Germline values: CDR1 SGDLS, CDR2 YYNGEE. The CDR3 is 14 residues long. Trimming pared 0 bases from V and 4 bases from J, leaving 10 bases between. Written as DNA, the CDR3 is TGTGCCAGCAGCGTAGGAGGGGGACTCTATGGCTACACCTTC. Residues: CASSVGGGLYGYTF.

The chain links TRBV6-1 to TRBJ2-3; 10 bases are shared with TRBD1. Germline CDR1 is MNHNS and CDR2 is SASEGT. The CDR3 has 14 amino acids. V lost 6 bases and J lost 2; bases outside the gene matches: 2. DNA of the CDR3: TGTGCCAGCAGGGGACAGGGGATCACAGATACGCAGTATTTT. This gives the protein CASRGQGITDTQYF.

In this sample, this clone turned up once. The sample carries other DNA sequences with the same CDR3. The CDR3 here is CASSSGTSSYNEQFF. In DNA form, the CDR3 reads TGCGCCAGCAGCTCCGGGACTAGCTCCTACAATGAGCAGTTCTTC. The rearrangement links TRBV5-1 to TRBJ2-1, with 8 bases lining up with TRBD2. CDR3 length: 15 amino acids. The V and J ends lost 3 bases and 0 bases, in that order; junction bases with no gene match: 2. Germline lookup yields CDR1 SGHRS and CDR2 YFSETQ.

This clone was detected a few times. The rearrangement uses TRBV12-5 and TRBJ1-1; D unclear. Germline V lookup: CDR1 LGHNT, CDR2 FRNRAP. The CDR3 is made up of 13 amino acids. V was clipped by 3 bases and J by 6 bases, with 11 bases between them. The CDR3 loop is CASGFGGSAEAFF. The CDR3 DNA reads as TGTGCTAGTGGTTTCGGCGGGAGCGCTGAAGCTTTCTTT.

This sequence joins TRBV6-1 and TRBJ1-1; D call uncertain. Germline V gene lookup returns CDR1 MNHNS and CDR2 SASEGT. V lost 0 bases, J lost 3 bases, and 5 bases lay in between. The CDR3 has 13 residues. The CDR3 DNA sequence: TGTGCCAGCAGTGAAGCTCGCCACACTGAAGCTTTCTTT. Protein product: CASSEARHTEAFF.

The chain is built from TRBV7-2 and TRBJ1-1, with 8 bases that match TRBD1. Germline CDR1 SGHTA, CDR2 FQGNSA. V lost 5 bases, J lost 1 base, and 6 bases stayed unmatched. The CDR3 has 15 amino acids. CDR3 region: CASSTGGFGNTEAFF. The DNA of the CDR3 is TGTGCCAGCAGCACAGGGGGGTTTGGGAACACTGAAGCTTTCTTT.

This clone was counted once. This rearrangement joins TRBV7-2 to TRBJ2-7; 8 bases map to TRBD1. Trimming took 1 base from V and 2 from J; bases not matched to a gene: 4. The length of the CDR3 is 15 residues. Germline V gene sequence: CDR1 SGHTA, CDR2 FQGNSA. The chain's CDR3 is CASSLGQGWAYEQYF. The CDR3 DNA sequence: TGTGCCAGCAGCTTAGGACAGGGGTGGGCCTACGAGCAGTACTTC.

This chain connects TRBV5-4 to TRBJ2-2; 8 positions agree with TRBD2. CDR3 length: 16 amino acids. Per the germline V gene, CDR1 is SGHNT and CDR2 is YYREEE (reference sequence). Unmatched junction bases numbered 11, after V lost 4 bases and J lost 6 bases. This chain's CDR3 is CASSNSGRNNAGELFF. In DNA form, the CDR3 reads TGTGCCAGCAGCAACAGCGGGAGAAATAATGCCGGGGAGCTGTTTTTT.

This clone was seen many times. The chain couples TRBV7-3 to TRBJ2-7; 7 bases agree with TRBD2. Trimming cost V 3 bases and J 8 bases; bases outside gene matches: 7. This CDR3 region has 13 residues. Germline values: CDR1 SGHTA, CDR2 FQGTGA. The CDR3 here is CASSFDEGGQQYF. CDR3 bases: TGTGCCAGCAGCTTCGATGAGGGAGGGCAGCAGTACTTC.

This rearrangement joins TRBV9 to TRBJ1-2; no reliable D call. From germline, CDR1 is SGDLS and CDR2 YYNGEE. This CDR3 has 15 amino acids. V dropped 0 bases and J dropped 4 bases, with 13 bases sitting between them. DNA of the CDR3: TGTGCCAGCAGCGTAGACCCCAATTCTGGCTATGGCTACACCTTC. It encodes CASSVDPNSGYGYTF. Complete variable domain (other parts from reference TRBV9 and TRBJ1-2): DSGVTQTPKHLITATGQRVTLRCSPRSGDLSVYWYQQSLDQGLQFLIQYYNGEERAKGNILERFSAQQFPDLHSELNLSSLELGDSALYFCASSVDPNSGYGYTFGSGTRLTVV.

V usage is TRBV11-2 and J usage is TRBJ2-7, with a possible D match to TRBD1 (6 bases). Looked up from germline, CDR1 is SGHAT and CDR2 is FQNNGV. The V end lost 11 bases, the J end lost 1 base, and 18 bases lay between the germline ends. The CDR3 spans 14 residues. The CDR3 loop is CASTPDRHSYEQYF. The CDR3 nucleotides are TGTGCCTCTACCCCGGACAGACATTCCTACGAGCAGTACTTC.

The chain recombines TRBV2 with TRBJ1-5; D call uncertain. In germline, CDR1 is SNHLY, CDR2 FYNNEI. With 3 bases removed from V and 3 bases from J, the gap between germline ends came to 6 bases. CDR3 length equals 13 residues. The CDR3: CASSDTNNQPQHF. The CDR3 coding sequence is TGTGCCAGCAGTGACACCAACAATCAGCCCCAGCATTTT.

The chain links TRBV28 to TRBJ2-7; TRBD1 or TRBD2 may be the D gene (6 bases each). Trimming removed 5 bases from V and 9 bases from J, with 20 bases in between. This CDR3 comprises 14 residues. Germline CDR1 and CDR2: MDHEN and SYDVKM. Written as DNA, the CDR3 is TGTGCCAGCAGTCCGCCGAAGGGGGGCCGAGGGCAGTACTTC. Its protein is CASSPPKGGRGQYF.

The chain recombines TRBV27 with TRBJ2-1, with TRBD2 identical over 10 bases. Per germline, CDR1 MNHEY and CDR2 SMNVEV (reference sequence). This CDR3 has 15 residues. Losses at the gene ends were 5 bases for V and 3 bases for J; bases not matched to a gene: 4. The CDR3 nucleotides are TGTGCCAGCAGTCCTACTAGCGGGAACTACAATGAGCAGTTCTTC. This codes for CASSPTSGNYNEQFF.

V and J are TRBV11-3 and TRBJ1-3; D ambiguous. The CDR3 extends over 17 amino acids. Per the germline V gene, CDR1 is SGHNT and CDR2 is YENEEA. Trimming left V 3 bases short and J 0 bases short, with 15 bases between. The CDR3 sequence: CASSFKVDLLSGNTIYF. The CDR3 coding sequence is TGTGCCAGCAGCTTTAAGGTCGACCTACTCTCTGGAAACACCATATATTTT.

The V and J genes are TRBV19 and TRBJ1-2, with TRBD1 matching over 8 bases. Per the germline V gene, CDR1 is LNHDA and CDR2 is SQIVND (reference sequence). The CDR3 is 16 amino acids. Trimming cost V 4 bases and J 0 bases; bases outside gene matches: 7. The CDR3 sequence is CASSTDPGGPNYGYTF. In DNA, the CDR3 is TGTGCCAGTAGTACCGACCCAGGGGGCCCTAACTATGGCTACACCTTC.

The V call is TRBV6-5, the J call TRBJ2-1; D ambiguous. The CDR3 spans 16 residues. The V end was cut by 2 bases, the J end by 4 bases, with 15 bases between. Germline V gives CDR1 MNHEY, CDR2 SVGAGI. The CDR3 sequence: CASSYVGLVGYNEQFF. The CDR3 coding sequence is TGTGCCAGCAGTTACGTGGGCCTTGTGGGGTACAATGAGCAGTTCTTC.

The chain employs TRBV5-1 and TRBJ2-7, with D maybe TRBD1 (6 bases). The CDR3 is 13 residues long. V was trimmed by 3 bases and J by 4 bases, leaving 11 bases between them. The germline V gene has CDR1 SGHRS and CDR2 YFSETQ. The CDR3 region is CASSYGQQYEQYF. In DNA form, the CDR3 reads TGCGCCAGCAGCTACGGACAGCAATACGAGCAGTACTTC.

This clone has only a few counts. This rearrangement joins TRBV7-2 to TRBJ2-3; D unresolved. Trimming removed 2 bases at V and 2 bases at J, with 14 bases between. CDR1 SGHTA and CDR2 FQGNSA come from the germline V gene. The CDR3 runs 16 residues. The CDR3 sequence is CASSLMLGRTTDTQYF. Here the CDR3 DNA reads TGTGCCAGCAGCTTAATGTTGGGCAGAACCACAGATACGCAGTATTTT. Full variable domain (rest looked up from reference TRBV7-2 and TRBJ2-3): GAGVSQSPSNKVTEKGKDVELRCDPISGHTALYWYRQSLGQGLEFLIYFQGNSAPDKSGLPSDRFSAERTGGSVSTLTIQRTQQEDSAVYLCASSLMLGRTTDTQYFGPGTRLTVL.